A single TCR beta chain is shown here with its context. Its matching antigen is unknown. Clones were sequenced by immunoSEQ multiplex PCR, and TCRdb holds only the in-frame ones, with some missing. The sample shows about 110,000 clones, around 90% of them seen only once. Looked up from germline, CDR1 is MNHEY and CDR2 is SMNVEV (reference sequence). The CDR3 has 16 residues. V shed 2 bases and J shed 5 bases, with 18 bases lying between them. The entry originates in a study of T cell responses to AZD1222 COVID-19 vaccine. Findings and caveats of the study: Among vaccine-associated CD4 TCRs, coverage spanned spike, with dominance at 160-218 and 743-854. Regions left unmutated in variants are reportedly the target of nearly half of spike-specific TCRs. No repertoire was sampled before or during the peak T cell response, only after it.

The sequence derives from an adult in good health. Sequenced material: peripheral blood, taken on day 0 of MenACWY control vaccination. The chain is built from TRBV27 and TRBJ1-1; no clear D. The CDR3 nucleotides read TGTGCCAGCAGTTTAGGTCTTGGTACACCGGGGACTGAAGCTTTCTTT. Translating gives CASSLGLGTPGTEAFF.